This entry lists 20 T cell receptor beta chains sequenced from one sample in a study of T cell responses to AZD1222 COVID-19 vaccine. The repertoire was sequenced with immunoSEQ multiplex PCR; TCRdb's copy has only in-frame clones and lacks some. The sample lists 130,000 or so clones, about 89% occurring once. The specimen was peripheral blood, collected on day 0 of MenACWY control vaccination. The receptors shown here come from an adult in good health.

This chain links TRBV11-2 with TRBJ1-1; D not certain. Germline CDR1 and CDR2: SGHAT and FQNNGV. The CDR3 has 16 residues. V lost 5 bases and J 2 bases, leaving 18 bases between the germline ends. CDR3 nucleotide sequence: TGTGCCAGCAGCACACTACCGGGAGGGTCCAACACTGAAGCTTTCTTT. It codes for CASSTLPGGSNTEAFF.

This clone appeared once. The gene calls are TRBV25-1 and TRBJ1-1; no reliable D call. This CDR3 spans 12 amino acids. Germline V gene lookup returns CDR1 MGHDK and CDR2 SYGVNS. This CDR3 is CSSRESNTEAFF. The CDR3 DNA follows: TGTAGTAGTAGGGAATCTAACACTGAAGCTTTCTTT.

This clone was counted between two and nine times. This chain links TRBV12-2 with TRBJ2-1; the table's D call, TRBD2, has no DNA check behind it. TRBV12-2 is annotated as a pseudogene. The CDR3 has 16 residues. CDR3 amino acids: CASRLEERWPVGEQFF. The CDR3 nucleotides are TGTGCAAGTCGCTTAGAGGAGCGGTGGCCGGTTGGTGAGCAGTTCTTC.

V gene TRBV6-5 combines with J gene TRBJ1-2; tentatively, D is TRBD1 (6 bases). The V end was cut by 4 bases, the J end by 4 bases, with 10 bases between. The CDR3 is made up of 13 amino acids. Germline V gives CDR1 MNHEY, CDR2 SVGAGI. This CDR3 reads CASSSRRGYGYTF. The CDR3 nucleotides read TGTGCCAGCAGTTCTCGCAGGGGCTATGGCTACACCTTC.

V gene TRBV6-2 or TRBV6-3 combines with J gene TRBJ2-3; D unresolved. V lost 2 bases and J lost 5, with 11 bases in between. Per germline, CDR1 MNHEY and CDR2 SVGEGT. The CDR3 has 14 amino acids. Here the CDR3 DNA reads TGTGCCAGCAGTTACGAGTGGGTCCGAGATACGCAGTATTTT. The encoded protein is CASSYEWVRDTQYF.

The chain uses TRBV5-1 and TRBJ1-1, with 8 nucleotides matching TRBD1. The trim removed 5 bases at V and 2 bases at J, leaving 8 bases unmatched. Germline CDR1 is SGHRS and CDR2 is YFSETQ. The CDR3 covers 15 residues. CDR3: CASREAGGRNTEAFF. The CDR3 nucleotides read TGCGCCAGCAGGGAAGCAGGGGGCAGAAACACTGAAGCTTTCTTT.

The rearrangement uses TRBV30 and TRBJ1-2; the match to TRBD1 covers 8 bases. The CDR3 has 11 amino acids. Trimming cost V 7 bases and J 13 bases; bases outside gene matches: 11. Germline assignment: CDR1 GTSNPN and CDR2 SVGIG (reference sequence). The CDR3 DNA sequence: TGTGCCTTGGAGGCCGGACAGGGCGTCACCTTC. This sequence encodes CALEAGQGVTF.

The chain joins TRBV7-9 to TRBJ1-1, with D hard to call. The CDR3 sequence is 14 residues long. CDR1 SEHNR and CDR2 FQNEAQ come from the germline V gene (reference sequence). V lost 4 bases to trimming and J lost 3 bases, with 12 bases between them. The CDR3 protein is CASSSLSWDTEAFF. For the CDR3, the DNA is TGTGCCAGCAGCTCTTTATCTTGGGACACTGAAGCTTTCTTT.

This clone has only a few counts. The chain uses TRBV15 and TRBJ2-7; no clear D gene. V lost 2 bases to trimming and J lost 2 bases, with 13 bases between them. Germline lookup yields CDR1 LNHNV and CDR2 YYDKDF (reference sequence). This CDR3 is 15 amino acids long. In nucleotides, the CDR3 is TGTGCCACCAGCAGACCTACGGACGGGCCCTACGAGCAGTACTTC. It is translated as CATSRPTDGPYEQYF.

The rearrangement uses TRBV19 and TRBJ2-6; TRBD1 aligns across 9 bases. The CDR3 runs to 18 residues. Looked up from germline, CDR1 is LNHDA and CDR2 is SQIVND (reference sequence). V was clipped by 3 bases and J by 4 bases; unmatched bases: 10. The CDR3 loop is CASSISPGTGPGANVLTF. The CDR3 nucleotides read TGTGCCAGTAGTATTAGTCCCGGGACAGGGCCCGGGGCCAACGTCCTGACTTTC.

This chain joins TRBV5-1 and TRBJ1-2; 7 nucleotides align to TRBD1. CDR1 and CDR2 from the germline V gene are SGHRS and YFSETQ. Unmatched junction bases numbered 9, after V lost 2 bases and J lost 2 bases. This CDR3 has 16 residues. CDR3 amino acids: CASSFLPTGDNYGYTF. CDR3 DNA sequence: TGCGCCAGCAGCTTTCTCCCCACAGGGGACAACTATGGCTACACCTTC.

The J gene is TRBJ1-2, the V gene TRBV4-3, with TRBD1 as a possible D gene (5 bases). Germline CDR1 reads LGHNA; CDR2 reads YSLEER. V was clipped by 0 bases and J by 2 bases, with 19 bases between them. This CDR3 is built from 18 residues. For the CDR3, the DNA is TGCGCCAGCAGCCAAGATCTCCCCGCCAGGGACCTAAACTATGGCTACACCTTC. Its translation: CASSQDLPARDLNYGYTF.

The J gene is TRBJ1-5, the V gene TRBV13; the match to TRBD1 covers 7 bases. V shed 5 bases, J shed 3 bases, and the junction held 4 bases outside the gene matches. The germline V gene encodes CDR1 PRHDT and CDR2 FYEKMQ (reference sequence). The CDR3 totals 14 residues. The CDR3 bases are TGTGCCAGCAGCCCCGGACAGGACAATCAGCCCCAGCATTTT. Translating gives CASSPGQDNQPQHF.

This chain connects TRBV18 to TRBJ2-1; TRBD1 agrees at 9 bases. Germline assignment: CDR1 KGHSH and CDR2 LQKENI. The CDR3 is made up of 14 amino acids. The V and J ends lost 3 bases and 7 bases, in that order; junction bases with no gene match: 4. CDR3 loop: CASSPGTGRNEQFF. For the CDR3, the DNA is TGTGCCAGCTCACCCGGGACAGGGAGGAATGAGCAGTTCTTC.

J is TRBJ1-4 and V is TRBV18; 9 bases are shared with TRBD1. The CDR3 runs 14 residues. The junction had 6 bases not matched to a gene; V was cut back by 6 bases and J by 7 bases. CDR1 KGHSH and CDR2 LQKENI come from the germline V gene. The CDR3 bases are TGTGCCAGCTCGCTACAGGGGGCGCTTGAAAAACTGTTTTTT. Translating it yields CASSLQGALEKLFF.

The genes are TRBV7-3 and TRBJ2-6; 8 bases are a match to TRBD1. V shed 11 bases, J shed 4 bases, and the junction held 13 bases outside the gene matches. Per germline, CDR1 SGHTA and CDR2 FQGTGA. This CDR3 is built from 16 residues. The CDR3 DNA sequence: TGTGCCGTACCCGGGACAGGTCTTTCAGGGGCCAACGTCCTGACTTTC. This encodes CAVPGTGLSGANVLTF.

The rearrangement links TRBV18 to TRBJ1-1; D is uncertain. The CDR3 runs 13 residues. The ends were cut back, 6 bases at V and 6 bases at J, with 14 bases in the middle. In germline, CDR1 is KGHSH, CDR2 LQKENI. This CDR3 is CASSVGPRAEAFF. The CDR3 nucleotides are TGTGCCAGCTCCGTAGGGCCGCGGGCTGAAGCTTTCTTT. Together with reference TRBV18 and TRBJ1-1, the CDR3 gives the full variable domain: NAGVMQNPRHLVRRRGQEARLRCSPMKGHSHVYWYRQLPEEGLKFMVYLQKENIIDESGMPKERFSAEFPKEGPSILRIQQVVRGDSAAYFCASSVGPRAEAFFGQGTRLTVV.

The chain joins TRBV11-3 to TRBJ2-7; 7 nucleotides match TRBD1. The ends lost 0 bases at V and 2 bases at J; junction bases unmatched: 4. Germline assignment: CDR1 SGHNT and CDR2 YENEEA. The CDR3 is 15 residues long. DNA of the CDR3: TGTGCCAGCAGCTTAGATCTGACAGGGACCTACGAGCAGTACTTC. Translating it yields CASSLDLTGTYEQYF. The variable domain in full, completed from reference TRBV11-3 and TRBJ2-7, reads EAGVVQSPRYKIIEKKQPVAFWCNPISGHNTLYWYLQNLGQGPELLIRYENEEAVDDSQLPKDRFSAERLKGVDSTLKIQPAELGDSAVYLCASSLDLTGTYEQYFGPGTRLTVT.

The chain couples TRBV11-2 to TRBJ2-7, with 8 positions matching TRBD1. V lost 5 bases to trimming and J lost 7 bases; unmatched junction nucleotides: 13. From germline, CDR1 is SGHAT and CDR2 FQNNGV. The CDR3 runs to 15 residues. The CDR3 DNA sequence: TGTGCCAGCAGCCAGGATGGACAGGGCTCGTGGGAGCAGTACTTC. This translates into CASSQDGQGSWEQYF.

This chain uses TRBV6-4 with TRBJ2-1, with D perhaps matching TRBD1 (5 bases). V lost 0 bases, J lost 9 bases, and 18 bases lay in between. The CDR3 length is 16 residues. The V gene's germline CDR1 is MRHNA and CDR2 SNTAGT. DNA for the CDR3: TGTGCCAGCAGTGACTCTGGGCACACGGCCCAGGGTGAGCAGTTCTTC. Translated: CASSDSGHTAQGEQFF.